One sample yielded the 28 T cell receptor beta chains listed below, sequenced in a study of T-cell reconstitution after alpha-beta-depleted transplantation in children. Preparation of the TCRbeta library used unique molecular identifiers. TCRdb ran MiXCR on the PCR reads and lists one entry per CDR3 protein. The table shows a few hundred thousand distinct CDR3 sequences, with approximately 20% occurring only once. This material consisted of PBMCs from the stem cell graft donor, taken from the stem cell graft. The receptors come from a human donor who donated a stem cell graft to a child with acute lymphoblastic leukemia.

This chain uses TRBV5-1 with TRBJ1-1; D might be TRBD1 (5 bases). Trimming removed 2 bases at V and 5 bases at J, with 13 bases between. Per the germline V gene, CDR1 is SGHRS and CDR2 is YFSETQ. The CDR3 spans 14 residues. The CDR3 coding sequence is TGCGCCAGCAGCTTTCTTCAGGGAGGTACTGAAGCTTTCTTT. Its protein is CASSFLQGGTEAFF.

J is TRBJ2-1 and V is TRBV2; TRBD2 matches 9 bases. The CDR3 spans 13 residues. J lost 10 bases, V lost 8 bases, and 9 bases had no gene match. Germline CDR1 SNHLY, CDR2 FYNNEI. The CDR3 spells CASVPQGLAEQFF. In DNA, the CDR3 is TGTGCCAGCGTTCCCCAGGGACTAGCCGAGCAGTTCTTC.

The chain is built from TRBV2 and TRBJ1-1, with no clear D. This CDR3 is 16 amino acids long. The germline V gene encodes CDR1 SNHLY and CDR2 FYNNEI. V was pared by 5 bases and J by 4 bases, with 20 bases between. The CDR3, as DNA: TGTGCCAGCAGTCAACCTAGTGGCGGGGTGTCCACTGAAGCTTTCTTT. It translates to CASSQPSGGVSTEAFF.

The chain employs TRBV4-1 and TRBJ2-3, with TRBD2 as a possible D gene (6 bases). The germline V and J ends were trimmed by 1 base and 3 bases, with 20 bases remaining between them. The CDR3 covers 18 residues. Germline-derived CDR1 and CDR2 are MGHRA and YSYEKL. The CDR3 DNA reads as TGCGCCAGCAGCCAAGGACAAGTATTCGGGACTCGGACAGATACGCAGTATTTT. Translation gives CASSQGQVFGTRTDTQYF.

This chain joins TRBV7-3 and TRBJ2-3; D gene uncertain. This CDR3 spans 13 amino acids. Trimming took 5 bases from V and 4 from J, leaving 10 bases between them. Germline V lookup: CDR1 SGHTA, CDR2 FQGTGA. As DNA, the CDR3 is TGTGCCAGCAGCCAGCGAAGGTCAGATACGCAGTATTTT. Translating it yields CASSQRRSDTQYF.

This sequence joins TRBV20-1 and TRBJ2-7; 8 bases align to TRBD2. Trimming removed 6 bases from V and 6 bases from J; junction bases left unmatched: 7. The germline V gene encodes CDR1 DFQATT and CDR2 SNEGSKA (reference sequence). The CDR3 spans 12 residues. The CDR3 DNA sequence: TGCAGTGCCAGCGGGAGCGTTTCCGAGCAGTACTTC. This encodes CSASGSVSEQYF.

The sample holds a few counts of this clonotype. The chain has TRBV6-2 or TRBV6-3 and TRBJ2-2, with 7 bases that match TRBD1. The V segment lost 5 bases and the J segment 6 bases; nucleotides outside the gene matches: 9. This CDR3 comprises 15 residues. Germline V CDR1 and CDR2: MNHEY, SVGEGT. CDR3 loop: CASSDRTGIAGELFF. As DNA, the CDR3 is TGTGCCAGCAGTGATCGGACAGGAATTGCCGGGGAGCTGTTTTTT.

This chain joins TRBV21-1 and TRBJ1-5; no DNA check was done on the table's D call, TRBD1. TRBV21-1 is a documented pseudogene. The CDR3 covers 16 residues. The CDR3 coding sequence is TGTGCCAGCAGCAAAACCTCATCTCAAGGGGGAAAGCCCCAGCATTTT. This encodes CASSKTSSQGGKPQHF.

V and J are TRBV5-1 and TRBJ2-1; 11 bases align to TRBD2. Germline loops: CDR1 SGHRS, CDR2 YFSETQ. Losses at the gene ends were 0 bases for V and 5 bases for J; bases not matched to a gene: 4. This CDR3 has 16 residues. CDR3 region: CASSLGTSGLNNEQFF. The CDR3 DNA is TGCGCCAGCAGCTTGGGGACTAGCGGGCTAAACAATGAGCAGTTCTTC.

This clonotype was recorded many times. The chain recombines TRBV29-1 with TRBJ2-5; D call uncertain. The germline V gene encodes CDR1 SQVTM and CDR2 ANQGSEA. V lost 2 bases, J lost 4 bases, and 14 bases lay in between. This CDR3 region has 14 residues. The DNA of the CDR3 is TGCAGCGTTGAAAGTCCGGCAGCTCCAGAGACCCAGTACTTC. Translation gives CSVESPAAPETQYF.

This clonotype was recorded a few times. The rearrangement uses TRBV29-1 and TRBJ2-7, with D perhaps TRBD1 (5 bases). Germline CDR1 SQVTM, CDR2 ANQGSEA. Trimming removed 4 bases from V and 0 bases from J, with 7 bases in between. This CDR3 comprises 12 residues. CDR3 amino acids: CSVVDNSYEQYF. DNA for the CDR3: TGCAGCGTTGTGGACAACTCCTACGAGCAGTACTTC.

The chain combines TRBV5-4 with TRBJ2-1, with D perhaps TRBD1 or TRBD2 (5 bases each). Per germline, CDR1 SGHNT and CDR2 YYREEE (reference sequence). The V gene lost 0 bases and the J gene lost 5 bases, with 12 bases spanning the gap. CDR3 size: 15 residues. The CDR3 is CASSLGGFPNNEQFF. DNA for the CDR3: TGTGCCAGCAGCTTGGGGGGGTTCCCTAACAATGAGCAGTTCTTC.

This clonotype was counted only a few times. The gene calls are TRBV5-1 and TRBJ2-1; D remains unclear. CDR1 and CDR2 (germline): SGHRS, YFSETQ. V was clipped by 0 bases and J by 0 bases, with 10 bases between them. The CDR3 extends over 16 amino acids. CDR3 protein: CASSLDPLSSYNEQFF. Written as DNA, the CDR3 is TGCGCCAGCAGCTTGGATCCCCTTAGCTCCTACAATGAGCAGTTCTTC.

The chain links TRBV7-8 to TRBJ2-5; 11 bases are a match to TRBD2. The V segment lost 5 bases and the J segment 5 bases; nucleotides outside the gene matches: 7. This CDR3 has 15 amino acids. Germline CDR1 reads SGHVS; CDR2 reads FQNEAQ. CDR3 in DNA: TGTGCCAGCAGCGGGCGGACTAGCGGGTTCGAGACCCAGTACTTC. Its translation: CASSGRTSGFETQYF.

This clonotype was recorded at least ten times. The V and J genes are TRBV30 and TRBJ2-7; TRBD2 matches 8 bases. The CDR3 extends over 14 amino acids. Germline CDR1 is GTSNPN and CDR2 is SVGIG (reference sequence). V lost 3 bases to trimming and J lost 2 bases; unmatched junction nucleotides: 6. The CDR3 region has the DNA TGTGCCTGGAGCATCAGCGGGGGACCCTACGAGCAGTACTTC. This translates into CAWSISGGPYEQYF.

This rearrangement joins TRBV7-2 to TRBJ2-2; D remains ambiguous. Trimming stripped 0 bases from V and 5 bases from J, with 7 bases between. This CDR3 has 14 amino acids. From germline, CDR1 is SGHTA and CDR2 FQGNSA. In nucleotides, the CDR3 is TGTGCCAGCAGCTTAGCGTTAGTTACCGGGGAGCTGTTTTTT. Its translation: CASSLALVTGELFF.

The chain recombines TRBV27 with TRBJ1-5; D is perhaps TRBD1 (6 bases). CDR1 MNHEY and CDR2 SMNVEV come from the germline V gene (reference sequence). The CDR3 has 17 amino acids. The V gene lost 5 bases and the J gene lost 0 bases, with 17 bases spanning the gap. The CDR3 loop is CASSPLGGGYSNQPQHF. DNA for the CDR3: TGTGCCAGCAGTCCCCTGGGGGGGGGCTATAGCAATCAGCCCCAGCATTTT.

The chain uses TRBV19 and TRBJ1-1, with D perhaps TRBD1 (5 bases). V lost 7 bases, J lost 3 bases, and 9 bases lay in between. The CDR3 length is 12 residues. In germline, CDR1 is LNHDA, CDR2 SQIVND (reference sequence). CDR3 DNA: TGTGCCAGTAAATTAGGGGACACTGAAGCTTTCTTT. It translates to CASKLGDTEAFF.

The chain combines TRBV12-3 or TRBV12-4 with TRBJ2-5; 8 bases match TRBD1. V shed 6 bases, J shed 5 bases, and the junction held 8 bases outside the gene matches. This CDR3 has 14 amino acids. The CDR3 is CASRQTGVEETQYF. The CDR3 DNA reads as TGTGCCAGCAGGCAGACAGGGGTAGAGGAGACCCAGTACTTC.

V usage is TRBV3-1 and J usage is TRBJ2-2, with D unclear. V dropped 3 bases and J dropped 0 bases, with 8 bases sitting between them. The CDR3 is made up of 15 amino acids. CDR1 is LGHDT and CDR2 is YNNKEL in the germline V gene (reference sequence). CDR3 sequence (DNA): TGTGCCAGCAGCCACAGCCTCGCGAACACCGGGGAGCTGTTTTTT. It encodes CASSHSLANTGELFF.

This clonotype was counted only a few times. The CDR3 sequence is CSAVEGAGGNTIYF. Here the CDR3 DNA reads TGCAGTGCTGTGGAGGGGGCGGGTGGAAACACCATATATTTT. The chain has TRBV20-1 and TRBJ1-3; TRBD1 matches at 7 bases. With 5 bases clipped from V and 3 bases from J, the junction kept 7 bases outside the gene matches. Germline lookup yields CDR1 DFQATT and CDR2 SNEGSKA (reference sequence). The CDR3 has 14 amino acids.

This clonotype has a handful of counts. The J gene is TRBJ2-3, the V gene TRBV11-2; possibly TRBD2 for D (6 bases). The germline V and J ends were trimmed by 4 bases and 6 bases, with 17 bases remaining between them. There are 15 residues in the CDR3. Germline V gene data show CDR1 as SGHAT and CDR2 as FQNNGV. CDR3 nucleotide sequence: TGTGCCAGCAGCTGGGGGGAGGCAGGGAGGGATACGCAGTATTTT. This codes for CASSWGEAGRDTQYF.

This clonotype appeared a few times. The chain couples TRBV9 to TRBJ2-5; D may be TRBD1 or TRBD2 (5 bases each). CDR1 and CDR2 from the germline V gene are SGDLS and YYNGEE. This CDR3 region has 15 residues. Trimming pared 1 base from V and 2 bases from J, leaving 12 bases between. CDR3 nucleotide sequence: TGTGCCAGCAGCGTAACGGGGTGGGGGCAAGAGACCCAGTACTTC. This gives the protein CASSVTGWGQETQYF.

This clonotype was counted only a few times. The V call is TRBV6-5, the J call TRBJ2-5; D remains ambiguous. The CDR3 consists of 16 residues. V gave up 0 bases and J gave up 0 bases, with 11 bases separating them. Looked up from germline, CDR1 is MNHEY and CDR2 is SVGAGI. The CDR3 nucleotides are TGTGCCAGCAGTTACTCGGCTCCGCCTTACCAAGAGACCCAGTACTTC. It codes for CASSYSAPPYQETQYF.

This clonotype has just a few counts. The CDR3 DNA is TGCGCCAGCAGCCCGGGACGGAAAACCGGGACTTGGTACAATGAGCAGTTCTTC. Translation gives CASSPGRKTGTWYNEQFF. The rearrangement uses TRBV5-1 and TRBJ2-1; D might be TRBD2 (6 bases). V was clipped by 4 bases and J by 4 bases, with 24 bases between them. The germline V gene encodes CDR1 SGHRS and CDR2 YFSETQ. The CDR3 covers 18 residues.

The chain has TRBV21-1 and TRBJ2-1; the D call of TRBD1 is as the table states it, not checked on the DNA. TRBV21-1 represents a pseudogene. This CDR3 has 11 residues. Here the CDR3 reads CASSMKGGKSF. CDR3 bases: TGTGCCAGCAGCATGAAGGGGGGCAAATCCTTC.

This clonotype was recorded a few times. The chain carries TRBV5-1 and TRBJ2-3, with D tentatively TRBD1 (6 bases). This CDR3 has 15 amino acids. CDR1 and CDR2 from the germline V gene are SGHRS and YFSETQ. V dropped 0 bases and J dropped 3 bases, with 11 bases sitting between them. CDR3 region: CASSLAARGTDTQYF. CDR3 coding DNA: TGCGCCAGCAGCTTGGCGGCGAGGGGGACAGATACGCAGTATTTT.

The chain couples TRBV5-6 to TRBJ2-7; D is undetermined. The CDR3 totals 16 residues. Per germline, CDR1 SGHDT and CDR2 YYEEEE. Trimming took 1 base from V and 3 from J, leaving 17 bases between them. The CDR3 sequence: CASSLFRTAWVYEQYF. The CDR3 coding sequence is TGTGCCAGCAGCTTGTTCCGAACAGCGTGGGTCTACGAGCAGTACTTC.